Listed below are T cell receptor beta chains from one sample, sequenced in a study of blood T cell repertoires in COVID-19. Here immunoSEQ multiplex PCR was the method, and the copy in TCRdb shows in-frame clones only, minus some. The sample has around 300,000 clones; roughly 90% are singletons. Sequencing used peripheral blood. The receptors come from a man younger than 30 with active or convalescent COVID-19. Each CDR3 is given with its conserved first and last residue. The D gene is left open where the match is weak. Some rows have no size entry. The others give once, few or many, or a class for an expanded clone.

>TRBV7-9|TRBD1|TRBJ1-2|once
CASSLGGTGEEPF
TGTGCCAGCAGCTTAGGAGGGACAGGGGAGGAACCCTTC
>TRBV27|.|TRBJ2-5|.
CASSLGNRVDQETQYF
TGTGCCAGCAGTTTGGGAAACAGGGTGGACCAAGAGACCCAGTACTTC
>TRBV19|TRBD1|TRBJ1-5|.
CASRGETGDKGNQPQHF
TGTGCCAGTAGGGGCGAAACAGGGGATAAGGGCAATCAGCCCCAGCATTTT
>TRBV6-5|.|TRBJ1-1|.
CASSYNGNTEAFF
TGTGCCAGCAGTTACAACGGGAACACTGAAGCTTTCTTT
>TRBV12-3/TRBV12-4|TRBD1|TRBJ1-5|.
CASSRQGEQPQHF
TGTGCCAGCAGTCGACAGGGGGAACAGCCCCAGCATTTT
>TRBV5-6|.|TRBJ1-5|.
CASSLVGGPGPQHF
TGTGCCAGCAGCTTGGTCGGGGGTCCGGGGCCCCAGCATTTT
>TRBV25-1|.|TRBJ1-3|.
CASSEFISNTIYF
TGTGCCAGCAGTGAATTTATTTCAAACACCATATATTTT
>TRBV5-6|TRBD1|TRBJ1-4|.
CASRYRDSLREKLFF
TGTGCCAGCAGGTACCGGGACAGCCTTAGGGAAAAACTGTTTTTT
>TRBV5-1|TRBD2|TRBJ2-1|.
CASSLESTSGGAGYNEQFF
TGCGCCAGCAGCTTGGAGTCGACTAGCGGGGGGGCTGGTTACAATGAGCAGTTCTTC
>TRBV3-1/TRBV3-2|TRBD2|TRBJ2-5|once
CASSPRTSGKYQETQYF
TGTGCCAGCAGCCCACGGACTAGCGGGAAGTACCAAGAGACCCAGTACTTC
>TRBV10-2|.|TRBJ1-1|.
CASSQGFTEAFF
TGCGCCAGTTCACAGGGTTTCACTGAAGCTTTCTTT
>TRBV25-1|.|TRBJ1-4|.
CASSTSPGHGEKLFF
TGTGCCAGCAGTACGAGCCCAGGGCATGGGGAAAAACTGTTTTTT
>TRBV7-9|.|TRBJ2-7|.
CASSPEVRAYEQYF
TGTGCCAGCAGCCCTGAGGTCCGCGCCTACGAGCAGTACTTC
>TRBV10-1|TRBD1|TRBJ2-1|.
CASSDRRGLRSNEQFF
TGCGCCAGCAGTGATAGAAGGGGGCTTCGTTCCAATGAGCAGTTCTTC
>TRBV2|.|TRBJ2-7|few
CASTNRDYEQYF
TGTGCCAGCACGAACAGGGACTACGAGCAGTACTTC
>TRBV6-2/TRBV6-3|TRBD1|TRBJ1-5|.
CASSYSIDRVVGQPQHF
TGTGCCAGCAGTTACTCGATAGACAGGGTAGTTGGTCAGCCCCAGCATTTT
>TRBV15|.|TRBJ1-3|few
CATSNTLKSSSGNTIYF
TGTGCCACCAGCAATACCCTGAAGTCTAGCTCTGGAAACACCATATATTTT
>TRBV9|TRBD1|TRBJ2-3|.
CASSEGTGYTDTQYF
TGTGCCAGCAGCGAAGGGACAGGTTACACAGATACGCAGTATTTT
>TRBV6-2/TRBV6-3|TRBD1|TRBJ2-2|.
CASSLPTGLTGELFF
TGTGCCAGCAGTCTCCCGACAGGGTTGACCGGGGAGCTGTTTTTT
>TRBV11-2|.|TRBJ1-2|.
CASSLEGSAAYGYTF
TGTGCCAGCAGCTTAGAAGGCAGCGCAGCATATGGCTACACCTTC
>TRBV13|.|TRBJ2-3|.
CASSPEQGPDTQYF
TGTGCCAGCAGCCCCGAACAGGGCCCAGATACGCAGTATTTT
>TRBV5-1|.|TRBJ1-1|.
CASSWASNTEAFF
TGCGCCAGCAGCTGGGCGTCTAACACTGAAGCTTTCTTT
>TRBV3-1/TRBV3-2|.|TRBJ1-2|.
CASSQAEGRYYGYTF
TGTGCCAGCAGCCAAGCTGAGGGAAGGTACTATGGCTACACCTTC
>TRBV15|TRBD1|TRBJ2-2|.
CATSIRTGGAGGELFF
TGTGCCACCAGCATACGGACAGGGGGCGCAGGAGGGGAGCTGTTTTTT
>TRBV7-2|TRBD2|TRBJ2-7|once
CASSPGLTYEQYF
TGTGCCAGCAGCCCGGGACTAACCTACGAGCAGTACTTC
>TRBV28|.|TRBJ1-2|.
CASSHGIRRVGYTF
TGTGCCAGCAGCCACGGTATTCGGAGAGTTGGCTACACCTTC
>TRBV12-3/TRBV12-4|.|TRBJ2-2|.
CASSSGTSGELFF
TGTGCCAGCAGTTCCGGGACTTCCGGGGAGCTGTTTTTT
>TRBV7-9|.|TRBJ1-5|many
CASSLGFSGEGGNQPQHF
TGTGCCAGCAGCTTAGGATTTTCAGGGGAGGGGGGCAATCAGCCCCAGCATTTT
>TRBV3-1/TRBV3-2|TRBD1|TRBJ1-4|.
CASSRQGGDEKLFF
TGTGCCAGCAGCCGACAGGGGGGGGATGAAAAACTGTTTTTT
>TRBV4-3|.|TRBJ2-7|.
CASSQGSGNTYEQYF
TGCGCCAGCAGCCAAGGCTCAGGTAATACCTACGAGCAGTACTTC
>TRBV18|TRBD1|TRBJ2-7|.
CASSRGTGVSEQYF
TGTGCCAGCTCACGCGGGACAGGGGTGAGCGAGCAGTACTTC
>TRBV6-5|.|TRBJ2-7|.
CASSYSRGDLREQYF
TGTGCCAGCAGTTACTCGCGGGGTGATTTGAGAGAGCAGTACTTC
>TRBV7-2|.|TRBJ2-6|.
CASTPGVGSGANVLTF
TGTGCCAGCACCCCGGGGGTGGGCTCTGGGGCCAACGTCCTGACTTTC
>TRBV6-6|.|TRBJ1-3|.
CASSSQRNTIYF
TGTGCCAGCAGTTCACAGCGAAACACCATATATTTT
>TRBV4-1|.|TRBJ1-5|few
CASSQVYNQPQHF
TGCGCCAGCAGCCAAGTTTATAATCAGCCCCAGCATTTT
>TRBV19|.|TRBJ1-1|.
CASSNTLNTEAFF
TGTGCCAGTAGCAACACATTGAACACTGAAGCTTTCTTT
>TRBV5-1|TRBD1|TRBJ1-1|.
CASRDRGDDMNTEAFF
TGCGCCAGCAGGGACAGGGGGGACGATATGAACACTGAAGCTTTCTTT
>TRBV7-9|TRBD1|TRBJ1-6|.
CASSFTGGRDSPLHF
TGTGCCAGCAGCTTCACAGGGGGGCGCGATTCACCCCTCCACTTT
>TRBV25-1|.|TRBJ1-5|.
CASSDAVSNQPQHF
TGTGCCAGCAGTGACGCAGTTAGCAATCAGCCCCAGCATTTT
>TRBV9|.|TRBJ2-3|.
CASSARQAPTDTQYF
TGTGCCAGCAGCGCTAGACAGGCACCCACAGATACGCAGTATTTT
>TRBV12-5|TRBD1|TRBJ1-5|.
CASGLTTGGNQPQHF
TGTGCTAGTGGTTTGACCACAGGGGGGAATCAGCCCCAGCATTTT
>TRBV4-1|.|TRBJ2-5|.
CASSQGVEREGETQYF
TGCGCCAGCAGCCAGGGTGTAGAGCGCGAGGGAGAGACCCAGTACTTC
>TRBV27|TRBD1|TRBJ1-5|few
CASSHGTGFDQPQHF
TGTGCCAGCAGTCACGGGACAGGGTTTGATCAGCCCCAGCATTTT
>TRBV7-3|TRBD1|TRBJ1-1|.
CASSLTGVGAEAFF
TGTGCCAGCAGCCTAACAGGGGTAGGGGCTGAAGCTTTCTTT
>TRBV7-8|TRBD1|TRBJ2-7|.
CASSSKTGTYEQYF
TGTGCCAGCAGCTCAAAGACAGGGACCTACGAGCAGTACTTC
>TRBV9|.|TRBJ2-3|.
CASNQGPATDTQYF
TGTGCCAGCAACCAGGGTCCCGCCACAGATACGCAGTATTTT
>TRBV10-2|TRBD1|TRBJ1-1|.
CASSEPQTGFKGNTEAFF
TGCGCCAGCAGTGAGCCGCAGACAGGGTTTAAGGGGAACACTGAAGCTTTCTTT
>TRBV6-4|TRBD1|TRBJ2-1|few
CASSEGTGGYNEQFF
TGTGCCAGCAGTGAGGGGACAGGGGGCTACAATGAGCAGTTCTTC
>TRBV11-2|.|TRBJ1-6|.
CASSLREGSPPLHF
TGTGCCAGCAGCTTACGGGAGGGGAGTCCACCCCTCCACTTT
>TRBV6-2/TRBV6-3|.|TRBJ2-2|.
CASSPHPGFAGVNTGELFF
TGTGCCAGCAGTCCCCACCCGGGGTTCGCAGGGGTGAACACCGGGGAGCTGTTTTTT
>TRBV19|.|TRBJ1-1|.
CASSRRFDTEAFF
TGTGCCAGTAGTAGGAGGTTTGACACTGAAGCTTTCTTT
>TRBV19|.|TRBJ1-2|.
CASRAYYGYTF
TGTGCCAGTAGAGCTTACTATGGCTACACCTTC
>TRBV18|TRBD1|TRBJ1-2|.
CASSLGQGVYGYTF
TGTGCCAGCTCACTTGGACAGGGGGTCTATGGCTACACCTTC
>TRBV7-2|TRBD1|TRBJ1-1|.
CASSSATGVTEAFF
TGTGCCAGCAGCTCGGCGACAGGGGTCACTGAAGCTTTCTTT
>TRBV9|.|TRBJ1-2|.
CASSVASWEGYTF
TGTGCCAGCAGCGTAGCTAGCTGGGAAGGCTACACCTTC
>TRBV19|.|TRBJ1-5|few
CASTSTTGGNQPQHF
TGTGCCAGTACCTCCACGACTGGTGGCAATCAGCCCCAGCATTTT
>TRBV19|.|TRBJ1-2|few
CASSIIGGNYGYTF
TGTGCCAGTAGTATTATAGGGGGTAACTATGGCTACACCTTC